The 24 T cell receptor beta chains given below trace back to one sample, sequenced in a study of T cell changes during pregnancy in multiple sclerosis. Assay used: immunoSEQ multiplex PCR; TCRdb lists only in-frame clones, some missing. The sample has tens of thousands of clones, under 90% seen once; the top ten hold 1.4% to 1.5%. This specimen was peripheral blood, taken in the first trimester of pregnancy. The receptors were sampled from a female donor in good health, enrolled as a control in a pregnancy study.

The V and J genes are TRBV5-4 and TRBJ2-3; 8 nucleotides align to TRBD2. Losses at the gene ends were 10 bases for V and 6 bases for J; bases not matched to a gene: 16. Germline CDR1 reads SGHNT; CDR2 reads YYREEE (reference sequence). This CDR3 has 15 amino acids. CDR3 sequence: CAVSTGRARMDTQYF. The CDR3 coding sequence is TGTGCCGTCTCAACCGGGAGGGCCAGAATGGATACGCAGTATTTT.

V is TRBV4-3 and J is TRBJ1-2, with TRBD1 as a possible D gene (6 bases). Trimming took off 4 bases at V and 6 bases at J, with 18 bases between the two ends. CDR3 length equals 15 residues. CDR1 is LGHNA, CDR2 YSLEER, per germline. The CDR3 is CASSPIASGVNGYTF. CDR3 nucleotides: TGCGCCAGCAGCCCAATCGCCTCAGGGGTTAATGGCTACACCTTC.

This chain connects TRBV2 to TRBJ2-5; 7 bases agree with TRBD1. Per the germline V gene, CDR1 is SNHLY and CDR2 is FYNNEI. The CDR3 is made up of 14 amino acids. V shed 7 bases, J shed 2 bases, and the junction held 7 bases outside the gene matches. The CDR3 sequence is CASKEDRTQETQYF. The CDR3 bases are TGTGCCAGCAAAGAGGACAGGACGCAAGAGACCCAGTACTTC.

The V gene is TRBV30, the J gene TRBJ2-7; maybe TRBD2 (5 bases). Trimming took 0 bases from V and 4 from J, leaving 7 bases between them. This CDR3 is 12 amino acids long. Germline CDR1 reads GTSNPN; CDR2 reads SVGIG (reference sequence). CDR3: CAWSVRGYEQYF. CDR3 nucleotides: TGTGCCTGGAGTGTACGGGGTTACGAGCAGTACTTC.

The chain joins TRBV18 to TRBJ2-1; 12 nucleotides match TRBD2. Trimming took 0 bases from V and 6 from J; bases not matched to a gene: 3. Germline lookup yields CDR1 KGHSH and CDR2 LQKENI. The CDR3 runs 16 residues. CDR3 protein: CASSPPGTSGSNEQFF. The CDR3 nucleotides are TGTGCCAGCTCACCACCAGGGACTAGCGGGTCCAATGAGCAGTTCTTC.

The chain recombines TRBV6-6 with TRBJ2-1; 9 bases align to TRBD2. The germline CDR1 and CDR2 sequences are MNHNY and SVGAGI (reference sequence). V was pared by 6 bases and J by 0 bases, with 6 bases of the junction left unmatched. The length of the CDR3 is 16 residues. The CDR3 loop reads CASSLSGGPSYNEQFF. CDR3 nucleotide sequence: TGTGCCAGCAGCCTTAGCGGGGGTCCCTCCTACAATGAGCAGTTCTTC.

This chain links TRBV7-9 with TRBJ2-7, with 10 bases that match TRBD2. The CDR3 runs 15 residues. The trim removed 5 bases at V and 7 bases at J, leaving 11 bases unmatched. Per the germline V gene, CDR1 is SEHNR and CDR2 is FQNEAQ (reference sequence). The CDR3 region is CASSLTTSGMGEQYF. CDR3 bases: TGTGCCAGCAGCCTCACTACTAGCGGGATGGGGGAGCAGTACTTC. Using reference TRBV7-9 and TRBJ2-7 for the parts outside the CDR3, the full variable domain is DTGVSQNPRHKITKRGQNVTFRCDPISEHNRLYWYRQTLGQGPEFLTYFQNEAQLEKSRLLSDRFSAERPKGSFSTLEIQRTEQGDSAMYLCASSLTTSGMGEQYFGPGTRLTVT.

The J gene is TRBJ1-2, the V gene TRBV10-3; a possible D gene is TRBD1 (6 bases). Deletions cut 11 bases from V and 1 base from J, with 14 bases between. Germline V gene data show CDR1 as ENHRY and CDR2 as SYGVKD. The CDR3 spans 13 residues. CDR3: CAVRTVNNYGYTF. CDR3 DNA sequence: TGTGCCGTCCGGACAGTTAATAACTATGGCTACACCTTC.

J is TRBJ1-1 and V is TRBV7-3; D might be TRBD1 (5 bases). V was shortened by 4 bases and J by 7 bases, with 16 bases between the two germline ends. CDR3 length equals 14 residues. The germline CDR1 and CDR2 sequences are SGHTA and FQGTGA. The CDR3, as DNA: TGTGCCAGCAGCTCTCATGTAGGGGCCAGTGAAGCTTTCTTT. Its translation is CASSSHVGASEAFF.

The CDR3 loop is CASSTQSYEQYF. The CDR3 DNA sequence: TGTGCCAGCAGTACACAGTCTTACGAGCAGTACTTC. This chain joins TRBV2 and TRBJ2-7; D ambiguous. Trimming stripped 5 bases from V and 4 bases from J, with 9 bases between. The CDR3 sequence is 12 residues long. Germline CDR1 is SNHLY and CDR2 is FYNNEI.

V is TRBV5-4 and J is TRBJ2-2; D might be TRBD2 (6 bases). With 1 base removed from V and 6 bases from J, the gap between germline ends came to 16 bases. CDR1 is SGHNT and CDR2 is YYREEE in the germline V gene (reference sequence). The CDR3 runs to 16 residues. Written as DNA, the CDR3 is TGTGCCAGCAGCTTGAAACGGGAGACGCGTCCCGGGGAGCTGTTTTTT. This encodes CASSLKRETRPGELFF.

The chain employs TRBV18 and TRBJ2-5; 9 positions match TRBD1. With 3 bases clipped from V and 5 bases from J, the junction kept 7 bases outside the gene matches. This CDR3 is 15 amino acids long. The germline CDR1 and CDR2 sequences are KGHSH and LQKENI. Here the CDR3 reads CASSPRQGDWETQYF. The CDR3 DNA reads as TGTGCCAGCTCACCGAGACAGGGGGATTGGGAGACCCAGTACTTC.

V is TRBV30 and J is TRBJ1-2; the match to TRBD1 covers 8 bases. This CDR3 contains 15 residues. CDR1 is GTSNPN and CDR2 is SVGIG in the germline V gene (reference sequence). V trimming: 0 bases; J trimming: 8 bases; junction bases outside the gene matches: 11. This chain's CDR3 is CAWSVPGQGRYGYTF. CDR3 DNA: TGTGCCTGGAGTGTACCCGGACAGGGTAGATACGGCTACACCTTC.

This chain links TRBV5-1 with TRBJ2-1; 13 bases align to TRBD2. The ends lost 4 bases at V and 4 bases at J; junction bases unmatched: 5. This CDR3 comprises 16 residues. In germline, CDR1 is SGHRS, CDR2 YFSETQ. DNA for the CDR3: TGCGCCAGCAGCCGGGGACTAGCGGGACCTTACAATGAGCAGTTCTTC. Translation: CASSRGLAGPYNEQFF.

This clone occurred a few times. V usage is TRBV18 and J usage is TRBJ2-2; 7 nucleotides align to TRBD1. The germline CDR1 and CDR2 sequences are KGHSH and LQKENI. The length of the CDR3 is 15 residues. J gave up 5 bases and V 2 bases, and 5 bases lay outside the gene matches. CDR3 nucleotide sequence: TGTGCCAGCTCACCAAACAGGGGCAAGACCGGGGAGCTGTTTTTT. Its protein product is CASSPNRGKTGELFF.

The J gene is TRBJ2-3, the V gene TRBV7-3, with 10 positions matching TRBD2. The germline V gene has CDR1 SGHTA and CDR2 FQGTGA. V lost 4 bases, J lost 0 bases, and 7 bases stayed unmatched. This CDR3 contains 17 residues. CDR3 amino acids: CASSSSLTSGSTDTQYF. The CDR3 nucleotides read TGTGCCAGCAGCTCCTCTTTGACTAGCGGGAGCACAGATACGCAGTATTTT.

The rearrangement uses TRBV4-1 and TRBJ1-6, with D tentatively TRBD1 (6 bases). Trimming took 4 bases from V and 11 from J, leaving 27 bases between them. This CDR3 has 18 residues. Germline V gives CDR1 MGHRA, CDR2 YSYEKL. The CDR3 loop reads CASSPGGVAAGIGAPLHF. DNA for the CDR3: TGCGCCAGCAGCCCTGGGGGCGTAGCTGCAGGGATCGGTGCACCCCTCCACTTT.

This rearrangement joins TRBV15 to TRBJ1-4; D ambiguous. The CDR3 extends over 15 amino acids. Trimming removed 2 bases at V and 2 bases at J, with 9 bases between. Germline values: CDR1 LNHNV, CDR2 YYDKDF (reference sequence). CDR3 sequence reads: CATSRRGNTNEKLFF. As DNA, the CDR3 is TGTGCCACCAGCAGACGAGGGAACACTAATGAAAAACTGTTTTTT. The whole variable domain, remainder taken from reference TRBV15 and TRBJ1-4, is DAMVIQNPRYQVTQFGKPVTLSCSQTLNHNVMYWYQQKSSQAPKLLFHYYDKDFNNEADTPDNFQSRRPNTSFCFLDIRSPGLGDTAMYLCATSRRGNTNEKLFFGSGTQLSVL.

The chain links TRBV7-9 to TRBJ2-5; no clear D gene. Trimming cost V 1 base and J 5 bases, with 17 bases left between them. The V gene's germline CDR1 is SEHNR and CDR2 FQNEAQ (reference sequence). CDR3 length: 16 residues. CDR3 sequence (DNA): TGTGCCAGCAGCTTAGTCCTCTCTCTTGCCGGGGAGACCCAGTACTTC. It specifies CASSLVLSLAGETQYF.

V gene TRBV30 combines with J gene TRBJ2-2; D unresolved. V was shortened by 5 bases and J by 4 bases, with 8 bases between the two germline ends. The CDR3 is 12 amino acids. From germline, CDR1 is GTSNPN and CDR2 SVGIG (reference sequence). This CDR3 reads CAWGLGTGELFF. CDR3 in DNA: TGTGCCTGGGGGCTTGGCACCGGGGAGCTGTTTTTT.

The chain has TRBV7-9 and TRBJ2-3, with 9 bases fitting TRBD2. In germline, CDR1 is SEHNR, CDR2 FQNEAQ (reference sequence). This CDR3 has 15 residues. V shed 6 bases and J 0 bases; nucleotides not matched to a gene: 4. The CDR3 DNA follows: TGTGCCAGCAGAAGCGGGGGGATAAGCACAGATACGCAGTATTTT. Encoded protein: CASRSGGISTDTQYF. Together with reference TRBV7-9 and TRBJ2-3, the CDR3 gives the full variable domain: DTGVSQNPRHKITKRGQNVTFRCDPISEHNRLYWYRQTLGQGPEFLTYFQNEAQLEKSRLLSDRFSAERPKGSFSTLEIQRTEQGDSAMYLCASRSGGISTDTQYFGPGTRLTVL.

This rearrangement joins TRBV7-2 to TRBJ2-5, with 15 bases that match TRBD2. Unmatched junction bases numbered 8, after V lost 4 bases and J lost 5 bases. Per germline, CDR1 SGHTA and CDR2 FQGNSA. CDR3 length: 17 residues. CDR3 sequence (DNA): TGTGCCAGCAGCTCGCCGGGACTAGCGGGAGGCAAGGAGACCCAGTACTTC. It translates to CASSSPGLAGGKETQYF.

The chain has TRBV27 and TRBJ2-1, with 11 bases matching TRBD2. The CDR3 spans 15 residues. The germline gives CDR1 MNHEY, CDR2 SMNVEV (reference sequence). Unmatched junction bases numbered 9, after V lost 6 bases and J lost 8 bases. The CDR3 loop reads CASRQNSGGADEQFF. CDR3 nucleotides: TGTGCCAGCAGACAAAATAGCGGGGGGGCAGATGAGCAGTTCTTC.

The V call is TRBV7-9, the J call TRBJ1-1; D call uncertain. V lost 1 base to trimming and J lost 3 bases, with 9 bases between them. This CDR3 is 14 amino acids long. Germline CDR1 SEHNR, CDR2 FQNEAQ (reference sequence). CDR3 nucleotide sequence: TGTGCCAGCAGCTTAGGGCAGGCCTACACTGAAGCTTTCTTT. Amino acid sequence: CASSLGQAYTEAFF.